The 15 T cell receptor beta chains given below trace back to one sample, sequenced in a study of blood T cells in healthy people across ages (dated by TCRdb to about 2015). Library preparation employed 5' RACE. TCRdb lists the instrument as Illumina HiSeq 2500. A second PCR of roughly 6 to 12 cycles was run with a J-beta primer mix and a sample-barcoded 5' primer. The raw public data were reprocessed by TCRdb itself: fastp quality trimming at Q25, MiXCR clonotype calling, in-frame beta chains only. Entries that share a CDR3 protein sequence are merged under the most common genes and DNA. The sample has over 950,000 distinct CDR3 sequences on record, roughly 51% of them singletons. About a fifth of the sample rests with the top ten. Sequencing was done on a sample of blood. The source is a woman in her sixties or seventies in good health.

The chain carries TRBV20-1 and TRBJ2-1; tentative D call: TRBD2 (7 bases). The CDR3 loop spans 18 amino acids. V lost 0 bases and J lost 2, with 20 bases in between. Germline V gene lookup returns CDR1 DFQATT and CDR2 SNEGSKA (reference sequence). The CDR3, as DNA: TGCAGTGCTAGAGATTTCAGGGGCGGGAGTACGACCTACAATGAGCAGTTCTTC. It yields the protein CSARDFRGGSTTYNEQFF.

V and J are TRBV24-1 and TRBJ2-5; D call uncertain. This CDR3 has 13 residues. Trimming took off 5 bases at V and 0 bases at J, with 6 bases between the two ends. Germline CDR1 and CDR2: KGHDR and SFDVKD. The CDR3 sequence is CATSAIYQETQYF. The CDR3 nucleotides are TGTGCCACCAGTGCCATTTACCAAGAGACCCAGTACTTC.

The sample holds a few counts of this clonotype. Written as DNA, the CDR3 is TGCAGTGCTAGAGATCACGAGGGGTTCCGGATGGTGACTGAAGCTTTCTTT. This encodes CSARDHEGFRMVTEAFF. V and J are TRBV20-1 and TRBJ1-1; possibly TRBD1 for D (5 bases). This CDR3 has 17 residues. Trimming removed 0 bases from V and 5 bases from J, with 22 bases in between. Germline V gene sequence: CDR1 DFQATT, CDR2 SNEGSKA (reference sequence).

The chain carries TRBV5-4 and TRBJ2-3, with 7 positions matching TRBD1. Germline loops: CDR1 SGHNT, CDR2 YYREEE (reference sequence). This CDR3 is 17 amino acids long. The trim removed 2 bases at V and 0 bases at J, leaving 9 bases unmatched. The CDR3 loop reads CASSFERQGSSTDTQYF. CDR3 sequence (DNA): TGTGCCAGCAGCTTCGAGCGACAGGGTTCTAGCACAGATACGCAGTATTTT.

As to this clonotype: It may be a read error: a sequence one base away is much more abundant. The rearrangement links TRBV7-2 to TRBJ2-7, with 9 bases that match TRBD1. V shed 5 bases, J shed 3 bases, and the junction held 5 bases outside the gene matches. The CDR3 length is 14 residues. CDR1 is SGHTA and CDR2 is FQGNSA in the germline V gene. The CDR3, as DNA: TGTGCCAGCAGCCGGACAGGGGACTTCTACGAGCAGTACTTC. Protein: CASSRTGDFYEQYF.

The rearrangement links TRBV12-3 or TRBV12-4 to TRBJ1-2; TRBD1 is a possible D gene (6 bases). The CDR3 loop spans 15 amino acids. The V end lost 2 bases, the J end lost 4 bases, and 14 bases lay between the germline ends. Written as DNA, the CDR3 is TGTGCCAGCAGTTTACGATCGACAGGCGCCTATGGCTACACCTTC. It codes for CASSLRSTGAYGYTF.

This clonotype has more than one count but fewer than ten. V is TRBV28 and J is TRBJ2-5; 14 nucleotides align to TRBD2. J was trimmed by 3 bases and V by 6 bases; bases with no gene match: 12. This CDR3 contains 18 residues. Germline CDR1 MDHEN, CDR2 SYDVKM. Written as DNA, the CDR3 is TGTGCCAGCAGCTCCCCGGGACTAGCGGGAGTCACGAAAGAGACCCAGTACTTC. It is translated as CASSSPGLAGVTKETQYF.

With regard to this clonotype: One end of the junction varies from germline; a read error may be responsible. The chain employs TRBV28 and TRBJ2-4; D is perhaps TRBD1 (6 bases). This CDR3 is built from 17 residues. Germline CDR1 reads MDHEN; CDR2 reads SYDVKM. CDR3 DNA: TGTGCCAGCAGTTTCGTCGGTAACCCCGGACAGAAAAACGTTCAGTACTTC. This gives the protein CASSFVGNPGQKNVQYF.

This clonotype was observed a handful of times. The germline gene is not matched at one end of the junction; a read error may be the cause. CDR3 nucleotide sequence: TGTGCTAGCAGCTTATCCGGAATGAACACTGAAGCTTTCTTT. Translation gives CASSLSGMNTEAFF. The genes are TRBV7-9 and TRBJ1-1; D is uncertain. CDR3 size: 14 residues. CDR1 is SEHNR and CDR2 is FQNEAQ in the germline V gene (reference sequence).

This clonotype was seen a handful of times. The gene calls are TRBV7-9 and TRBJ2-4; weak D call: TRBD2 (5 bases). CDR3 length equals 14 residues. V lost 3 bases and J 5 bases, leaving 11 bases between the germline ends. CDR1 is SEHNR and CDR2 is FQNEAQ in the germline V gene (reference sequence). The CDR3 DNA is TGTGCCAGCAGCTTTATGACTAACCAAAACATTCAGTACTTC. Residues: CASSFMTNQNIQYF.

This clonotype showed up just a few times. The rearrangement uses TRBV20-1 and TRBJ2-1; no reliable D call. Trimming took 4 bases from V and 8 from J, leaving 0 bases between them. The CDR3 is 8 residues long. Germline V gives CDR1 DFQATT, CDR2 SNEGSKA (reference sequence). The CDR3 DNA sequence: TGCAGTGCTAATGAGCAGTTCTTC. Translating gives CSANEQFF.

This clonotype has just a few counts. The chain uses TRBV4-1 and TRBJ2-5, with 8 bases aligning to TRBD2. The germline V gene encodes CDR1 MGHRA and CDR2 YSYEKL. V shed 2 bases, J shed 5 bases, and the junction held 10 bases outside the gene matches. This CDR3 comprises 16 residues. CDR3 DNA: TGCGCCAGCAGCCAACGTCCGACGGGAGGGTGGGAGACCCAGTACTTC. Translating gives CASSQRPTGGWETQYF.

This clonotype has a count of ten or more. The V gene is TRBV6-1, the J gene TRBJ2-3; 9 nucleotides align to TRBD2. The CDR3 spans 18 residues. Germline CDR1 reads MNHNS; CDR2 reads SASEGT. With 2 bases clipped from V and 3 bases from J, the junction kept 12 bases outside the gene matches. The CDR3 is CASSETRKREVGTDTQYF. DNA of the CDR3: TGTGCCAGCAGTGAAACTCGCAAGCGGGAGGTAGGGACAGATACGCAGTATTTT.

The chain combines TRBV29-1 with TRBJ2-5; D gene ambiguous. CDR3 length: 12 amino acids. Trimming pared 7 bases from V and 5 bases from J, leaving 14 bases between. Germline loops: CDR1 SQVTM, CDR2 ANQGSEA. CDR3 sequence: CSGKESRETQYF. The CDR3 DNA reads as TGCAGCGGGAAAGAAAGTCGGGAGACCCAGTACTTC.

In this sample, this clonotype turned up a few times. The gene calls are TRBV5-5 and TRBJ2-1, with 11 bases matching TRBD2. From germline, CDR1 is SGHKS and CDR2 YYEKEE (reference sequence). CDR3 length equals 14 residues. The V gene end was trimmed by 4 bases and the J gene end by 6 bases; junction bases not matched to a gene: 3. CDR3 nucleotide sequence: TGTGCCAGCAGCCCGGGGACTAGCGGCAATGAGCAGTTCTTC. Encoded protein: CASSPGTSGNEQFF.